Sequencing of this T cell receptor (beta chain) was carried out in a study of T cell responses to AZD1222 COVID-19 vaccine. Overall study findings and caveats: White British people made up most donors, females outnumbered males, and clonal diversity was possibly underestimated. Reportedly, nearly half of unique spike TCRs recognized epitopes outside B.1.351/B.1.1.7 mutations. CD4 TCRs linked to vaccination spanned spike, dominating at 160-218 and 743-854. A rise in Spike-specific TCR breadth and depth followed two AZD1222 doses.

The CDR3 runs 13 residues. V dropped 0 bases and J dropped 9; count of bases not matched to a gene: 3. CDR1 and CDR2 (germline): SGHRS, YFSETQ. This table comes from immunoSEQ multiplex PCR, and its TCRdb copy is limited to in-frame clones, with some not included. The table has roughly 86,000 clones, around 85% seen once. Concerning this clone itself: No antigen is known for it.

The sample in question was peripheral blood, obtained 28 days after the second AZD1222 dose. This TCR was recovered from an adult who received the AZD1222 COVID-19 vaccine. This chain uses TRBV5-1 with TRBJ2-1, with 7 nucleotides matching TRBD2. The CDR3 DNA reads as TGCGCCAGCAGCTTGGCCTCGGGGGGTGAGCAGTTCTTC. Translating gives CASSLASGGEQFF.